This entry describes one T cell receptor beta chain. What it binds is unknown. The data were taken from a study of shared clonotypes between healthy human individuals. Broader study findings: Genetic and exposure-history diversity was limited by the small donor number.

V lost 3 bases to trimming and J lost 2 bases; unmatched junction nucleotides: 5. The CDR3 is made up of 16 amino acids. From germline, CDR1 is SEHNR and CDR2 FQNEAQ (reference sequence). Here immunoSEQ multiplex PCR was the method, and the copy in TCRdb shows in-frame clones only, minus some. This sample yields about 2.4 million clones, of which 93% are seen a single time; more than 0.35% belongs to the top ten. This TCR derives from a man aged 18-30 years in good health. Some clones in this sample may be carry-over from other donors' samples. The V gene is TRBV7-9, the J gene TRBJ2-1, with TRBD2 matching 9 bases. The specimen was naive CD4+ T cells from PBMCs. The subset denotes: CD45RA+ positively selected. CDR3 sequence: CASSLVLAGAYNEQFF. The CDR3 DNA reads TGTGCCAGCAGCTTGGTACTAGCGGGTGCCTACAATGAGCAGTTCTTC.